These 11 T cell receptor beta chains came from one sample sequenced in a study of blood T cell repertoires in COVID-19. TCRdb's table, derived via immunoSEQ multiplex PCR, lists solely in-frame clones and lacks some. The repertoire holds over 200,000 clones, with about 80% as singletons. Material: peripheral blood. The receptors come from an elderly woman with acute or convalescent COVID-19.

There are a few counts of this clone. The chain uses TRBV18 and TRBJ1-2; D is possibly TRBD1 (5 bases). Trimming took 3 bases from V and 2 from J, leaving 13 bases between them. This CDR3 has 15 amino acids. Looked up from germline, CDR1 is KGHSH and CDR2 is LQKENI. CDR3 loop: CASSPHPGSNYGYTF. For the CDR3, the DNA is TGTGCCAGCTCACCCCATCCAGGGTCAAACTATGGCTACACCTTC.

V and J are TRBV2 and TRBJ2-6, with 7 nucleotides matching TRBD1. Trimming took 10 bases from V and 0 from J; bases not matched to a gene: 0. The CDR3 loop spans 13 amino acids. In germline, CDR1 is SNHLY, CDR2 FYNNEI. The CDR3 DNA is TGTGCCACAGGGGGCTCTGGGGCCAACGTCCTGACTTTC. Protein product: CATGGSGANVLTF. The whole variable domain, remainder taken from reference TRBV2 and TRBJ2-6, is EPEVTQTPSHQVTQMGQEVILRCVPISNHLYFYWYRQILGQKVEFLVSFYNNEISEKSEIFDDQFSVERPDGSNFTLKIRSTKLEDSAMYFCATGGSGANVLTFGAGSRLTVL.

V and J are TRBV5-4 and TRBJ2-3; D uncertain. Germline values: CDR1 SGHNT, CDR2 YYREEE (reference sequence). The germline V and J ends were trimmed by 4 bases and 2 bases, with 8 bases remaining between them. The CDR3 covers 13 residues. In nucleotides, the CDR3 is TGTGCCAGCAGCCCCCCTACCACAGATACGCAGTATTTT. Encoded protein: CASSPPTTDTQYF.

The CDR3 reads CASSYSTGTGLYGYTF. CDR3 sequence (DNA): TGTGCCAGCAGCTACTCCACCGGGACAGGACTTTATGGCTACACCTTC. The J gene is TRBJ1-2, the V gene TRBV7-9; 8 bases agree with TRBD1. Trimming cost V 4 bases and J 5 bases; bases outside gene matches: 12. The CDR3 is made up of 16 amino acids. Germline-derived CDR1 and CDR2 are SEHNR and FQNEAQ (reference sequence).

The chain carries TRBV4-2 and TRBJ2-7; tentatively, D is TRBD2 (5 bases). V lost 2 bases and J 4 bases, leaving 9 bases between the germline ends. Looked up from germline, CDR1 is LGHNA and CDR2 is YNFKEQ. The CDR3 runs 13 residues. The CDR3 loop is CASSQSPGYEQYF. In DNA form, the CDR3 reads TGTGCCAGCAGCCAATCGCCGGGGTACGAGCAGTACTTC.

The gene calls are TRBV9 and TRBJ1-1; D remains unclear. The CDR3 totals 16 residues. The germline CDR1 and CDR2 sequences are SGDLS and YYNGEE. V was clipped by 0 bases and J by 1 base, with 13 bases between them. CDR3 sequence reads: CASSVGWSLKNTEAFF. CDR3 coding DNA: TGTGCCAGCAGCGTAGGATGGAGCCTTAAGAACACTGAAGCTTTCTTT.

The CDR3 DNA reads TGTGCCAGCAGCTCTTCCGGGACAGGGAACGAAAAACTGTTTTTT. Protein sequence: CASSSSGTGNEKLFF. The chain employs TRBV6-5 and TRBJ1-4; TRBD1 matches at 9 bases. Germline values: CDR1 MNHEY, CDR2 SVGAGI. J gave up 8 bases and V 6 bases, and 10 bases lay outside the gene matches. The length of the CDR3 is 15 residues.

CDR3 DNA: TGTGCCAGCAGGGACAGTGGGGTCGGGGGCTACACCTTC. Translated, it gives CASRDSGVGGYTF. V usage is TRBV12-3 or TRBV12-4 and J usage is TRBJ1-2; maybe TRBD1 (6 bases). The CDR3 runs 13 residues. Deletions cut 6 bases from V and 8 bases from J, with 16 bases between.

For the CDR3, the DNA is TGTGCCAGCAGCCCAGGGTGGGGAGGATTTGAAAAACTGTTTTTT. Its protein is CASSPGWGGFEKLFF. This sequence joins TRBV7-2 and TRBJ1-4; maybe TRBD1 (5 bases). V was cut by 5 bases and J by 7 bases, with 17 bases left in between. Germline CDR1 reads SGHTA; CDR2 reads FQGNSA. This CDR3 contains 15 residues. Variable domain in full (rest from reference TRBV7-2 and TRBJ1-4): GAGVSQSPSNKVTEKGKDVELRCDPISGHTALYWYRQSLGQGLEFLIYFQGNSAPDKSGLPSDRFSAERTGGSVSTLTIQRTQQEDSAVYLCASSPGWGGFEKLFFGSGTQLSVL.

This clone came up a few times. The chain recombines TRBV4-1 with TRBJ2-7; TRBD1 might be the D (6 bases). Trimming shortened V by 1 base and J by 6 bases, and 13 bases separated the two germline ends. CDR1 MGHRA and CDR2 YSYEKL come from the germline V gene. The CDR3 extends over 14 amino acids. The CDR3 loop is CASSQGGQGLEQYF. The CDR3 nucleotides read TGCGCCAGCAGCCAAGGTGGGCAGGGGCTCGAGCAGTACTTC.

The chain has TRBV3-1 (or the pseudogene TRBV3-2) and TRBJ2-1; 11 nucleotides align to TRBD2. The germline gives CDR1 LGHDT, CDR2 YNNKEL (reference sequence). Trimming at V came to 1 base and at J to 9 bases, leaving 5 bases not matched to a gene. CDR3 length: 15 amino acids. The CDR3 protein is CASSQGSGGAGEQFF. The CDR3 region has the DNA TGTGCCAGCAGCCAAGGTAGCGGGGGGGCGGGTGAGCAGTTCTTC.